This T cell receptor beta chain was profiled in a study of T-cell reconstitution after alpha-beta-depleted transplantation in children. Study observations and caveats: Alpha-beta T cells present about two months after transplant were reported to originate from several hundred expanded graft clones. The main origin of T-cell counts and diversity one year after transplant was newly produced T cells. The study traced high day-60 TCRbeta diversity in some patients to surviving recipient T cells and thymic progenitors.

Losses at the gene ends were 4 bases for V and 8 bases for J; bases not matched to a gene: 11. Germline loops: CDR1 DFQATT, CDR2 SNEGSKA (reference sequence). CDR3 length: 13 amino acids. Comment on this clonotype: Its antigen is not known.

A TCRbeta library incorporating unique molecular identifiers was prepared. TCRdb reprocessed the PCR reads via MiXCR and lists one record per CDR3 protein. Of nearly 250,000 distinct CDR3 sequences detected, 6.5% to 10% appear once; the ten largest clones hold nearly 6.5%. The receptor was derived from a male patient aged 10 to 17 who had a stem cell transplant for acute lymphoblastic leukemia, so the T cells may come from the graft donor. The starting material was PBMCs, mostly from graft donor cells, obtained 180 days after TCRalphabeta/CD19-depleted stem cell transplant. The V and J genes are TRBV20-1 and TRBJ2-7; 7 positions agree with TRBD2. This chain's CDR3 is CSAKGRAGYKQYF. DNA for the CDR3: TGCAGTGCTAAGGGGAGGGCCGGGTACAAGCAGTACTTC.